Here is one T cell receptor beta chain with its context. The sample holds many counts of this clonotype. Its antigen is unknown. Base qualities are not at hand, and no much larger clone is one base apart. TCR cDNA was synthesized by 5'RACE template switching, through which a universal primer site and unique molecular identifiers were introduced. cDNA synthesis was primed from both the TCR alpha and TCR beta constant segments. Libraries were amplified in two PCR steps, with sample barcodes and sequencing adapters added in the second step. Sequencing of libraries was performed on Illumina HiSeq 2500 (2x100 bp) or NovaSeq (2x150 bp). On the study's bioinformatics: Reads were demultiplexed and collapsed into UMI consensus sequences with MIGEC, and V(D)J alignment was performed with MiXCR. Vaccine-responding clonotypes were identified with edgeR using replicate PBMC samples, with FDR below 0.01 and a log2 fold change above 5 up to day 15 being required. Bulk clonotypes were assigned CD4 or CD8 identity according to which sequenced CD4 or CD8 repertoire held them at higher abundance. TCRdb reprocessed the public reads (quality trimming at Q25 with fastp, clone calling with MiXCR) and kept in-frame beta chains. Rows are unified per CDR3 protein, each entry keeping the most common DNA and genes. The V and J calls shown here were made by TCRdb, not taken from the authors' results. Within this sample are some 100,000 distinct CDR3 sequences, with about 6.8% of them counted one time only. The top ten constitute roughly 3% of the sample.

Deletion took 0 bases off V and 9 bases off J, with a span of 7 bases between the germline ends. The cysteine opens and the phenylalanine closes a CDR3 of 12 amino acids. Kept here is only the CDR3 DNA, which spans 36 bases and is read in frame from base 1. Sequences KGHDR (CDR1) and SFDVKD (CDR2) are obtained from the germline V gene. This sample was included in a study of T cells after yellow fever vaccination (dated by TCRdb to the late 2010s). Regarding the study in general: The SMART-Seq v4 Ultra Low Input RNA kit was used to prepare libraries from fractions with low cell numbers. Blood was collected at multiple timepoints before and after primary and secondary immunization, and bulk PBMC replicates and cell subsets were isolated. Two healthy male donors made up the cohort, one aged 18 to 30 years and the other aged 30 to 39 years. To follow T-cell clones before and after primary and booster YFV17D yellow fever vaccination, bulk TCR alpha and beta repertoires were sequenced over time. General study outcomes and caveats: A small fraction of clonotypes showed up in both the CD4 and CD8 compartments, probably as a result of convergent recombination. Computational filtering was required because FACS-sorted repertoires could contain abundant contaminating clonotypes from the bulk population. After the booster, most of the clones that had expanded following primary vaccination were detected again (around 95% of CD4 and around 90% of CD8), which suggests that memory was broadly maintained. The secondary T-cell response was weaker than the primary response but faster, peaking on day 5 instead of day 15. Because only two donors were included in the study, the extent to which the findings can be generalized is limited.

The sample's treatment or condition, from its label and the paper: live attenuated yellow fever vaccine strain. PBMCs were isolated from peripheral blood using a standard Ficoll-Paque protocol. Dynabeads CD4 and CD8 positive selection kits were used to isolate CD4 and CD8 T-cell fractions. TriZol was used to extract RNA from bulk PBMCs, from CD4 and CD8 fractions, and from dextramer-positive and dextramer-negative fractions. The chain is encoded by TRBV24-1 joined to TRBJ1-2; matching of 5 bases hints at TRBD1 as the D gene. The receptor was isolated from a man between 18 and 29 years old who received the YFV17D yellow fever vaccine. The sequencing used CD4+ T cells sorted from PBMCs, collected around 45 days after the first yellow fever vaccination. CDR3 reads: CATSDLRGSYTF. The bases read TGTGCCACCAGTGATTTGCGGGGGAGCTACACCTTC.